This TCR beta chain was recorded in a study of blood T cell repertoires in COVID-19. Trimming stripped 3 bases from V and 2 bases from J, with 17 bases between. Germline V CDR1 and CDR2: KGHSH, LQKENI. The CDR3 spans 17 residues. Original processing notes: Nucleated cell number was recorded as an estimate derived from reference gene primer amplification. Libraries were prepared by immunoSEQ multiplex PCR; TCRdb keeps only in-frame clonotypes and omits some of them. V, J and clone size were drawn from that table, and D and trimming were deduced from the DNA. This table holds 95,000 to 150,000 clones, 79% found once.

The sample was peripheral blood. The sequence came from a man aged 40-49 years with active or convalescent COVID-19. The V and J genes are TRBV18 and TRBJ1-3; D is unresolved. CDR3 sequence (DNA): TGTGCCAGCTCACCTAACCGTGCCCTCAGTGCTGGAAACACCATATATTTT. It codes for CASSPNRALSAGNTIYF.